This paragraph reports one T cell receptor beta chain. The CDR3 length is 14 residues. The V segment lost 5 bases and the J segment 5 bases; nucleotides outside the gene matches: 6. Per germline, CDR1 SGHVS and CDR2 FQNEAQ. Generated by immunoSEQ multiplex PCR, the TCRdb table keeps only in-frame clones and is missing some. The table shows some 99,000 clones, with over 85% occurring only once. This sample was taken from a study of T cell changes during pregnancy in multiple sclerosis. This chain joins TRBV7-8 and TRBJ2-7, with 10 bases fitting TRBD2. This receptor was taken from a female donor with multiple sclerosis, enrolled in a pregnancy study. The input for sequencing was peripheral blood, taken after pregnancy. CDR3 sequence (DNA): TGTGCCAGCAGCCGGTGGACTAGCGGCCACGAGCAGTACTTC. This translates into CASSRWTSGHEQYF.